This T cell receptor (beta chain) came from a study of shared clonotypes between healthy human individuals. Each sorted subset replicate got 200 ng genomic DNA, 30,000 or so genomes. The repertoire was sequenced with immunoSEQ multiplex PCR; TCRdb's copy has only in-frame clones and lacks some. The sample records hundreds of thousands of clones, 85% to 95% being singletons. Naive CD8 cells lacked CD45RO and underwent positive selection for CCR7, leaving out terminally differentiated effector memory CD45RA+ cells. The CDR3 extends over 13 amino acids. The germline gives CDR1 SGHNT, CDR2 YENEEA. V lost 5 bases and J lost 2, with 4 bases in between.

This receptor was obtained from a woman aged 30 to 39 in good health. The sample taken for sequencing was naive CD8+ T cells sorted from blood. The rearrangement joins TRBV11-3 to TRBJ2-6; no clear D. For the CDR3, the DNA is TGTGCCAGCAGCCCACCTGGGGCCAACGTCCTGACTTTC. As protein: CASSPPGANVLTF.